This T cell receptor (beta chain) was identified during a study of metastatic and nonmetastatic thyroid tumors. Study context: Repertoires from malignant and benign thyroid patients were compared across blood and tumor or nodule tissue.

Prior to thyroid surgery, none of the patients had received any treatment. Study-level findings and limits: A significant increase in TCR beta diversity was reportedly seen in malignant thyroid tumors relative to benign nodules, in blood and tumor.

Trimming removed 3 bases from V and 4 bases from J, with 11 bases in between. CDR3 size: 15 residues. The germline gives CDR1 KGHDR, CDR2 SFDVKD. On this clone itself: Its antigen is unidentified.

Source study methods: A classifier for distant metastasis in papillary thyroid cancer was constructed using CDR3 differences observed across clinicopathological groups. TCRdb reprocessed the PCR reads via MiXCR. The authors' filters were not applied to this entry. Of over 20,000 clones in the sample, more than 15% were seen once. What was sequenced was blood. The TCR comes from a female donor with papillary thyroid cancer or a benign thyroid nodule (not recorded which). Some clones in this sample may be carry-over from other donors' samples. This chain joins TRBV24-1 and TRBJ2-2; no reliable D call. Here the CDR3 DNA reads TGTGCCACCAGTGATCGAACTGTCCCCACCGGGGAGCTGTTTTTT. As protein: CATSDRTVPTGELFF.